The entry below describes one T cell receptor (beta chain). Its specific antigen is unknown. No clone much larger than this one lies a single base away; base qualities are absent. The sample originates from a study of T cells in tuberculosis (dated by TCRdb to 2016 to 2019). With respect to the entire study: To characterize T cells specific for the mycobacterial lipid antigen glucose monomycolate (GMM), the study used CD1B tetramers together with high-throughput TCR immunosequencing. In a South African clinical cohort, IGRA-negative adolescents, IGRA-positive adolescents with latent tuberculosis and adults with active tuberculosis were compared, with nine to eleven people in each group. The study at large found these results: The smaller NN-distances were partly driven by shorter CDR3-alpha lengths in active tuberculosis patients, and the difference for TCR-beta did not reach statistical significance. Clinical samples were selected based on the availability of cryopreserved specimens, with adults included as active tuberculosis cases and adolescents included as controls. An accuracy of 87% (AUROC approximately 0.91) was reached by a classifier using the diverse GMM-specific repertoire, compared with approximately 70% accuracy when GEM motif frequencies were used. Smaller mean NN-distances to GMM-specific TCRs were observed in active tuberculosis TCR-alpha repertoires than in IGRA-negative controls, suggesting clonal expansion of GMM-specific TCRs.

At study entry, a tuberculin skin test and the QuantiFERON-TB GOLD In-Tube IGRA were used to screen adolescents for latent tuberculosis infection. Unsorted cryopreserved PBMC were immunosequenced, covering on average about 96,000 T cells per clinical donor. Eleven high schools in the Worcester region of the Western Cape, South Africa, served as enrollment sites for adolescents aged 12 to 18 years. Around ten M. tuberculosis-infected adolescents and about ten uninfected adolescents, matched for age and sex, were selected. PBMC from adolescents were isolated by density centrifugation from freshly drawn heparinized blood and were then cryopreserved. TCR libraries were generated with the immunoSEQ multiplex PCR assay, using TCR-beta and/or TCR-alpha/delta assays for each sample. The Illumina high-throughput platform was used to sequence the amplified TCR libraries. Concerning the study's data processing: Clustering and dimensionality reduction relied on pairwise TCRdist distances among GMM-specific receptors from T cells that were either sorted ex vivo or expanded in vitro. The score assigned to each clinical repertoire was mean NN-distance, meaning the average TCRdist to the nearest 10% of tetramer-positive reference sequences. GEM TCR motif frequency was calculated as the fraction of unique TCRs that matched known GEM sequences by V/J usage and CDR3 length. Linear discriminant analysis with leave-one-out cross-validation, implemented in scikit-learn, was used to classify active tuberculosis. The table was pulled from immuneACCESS by TCRdb, which kept in-frame rearrangements only. Such tables lose some clones; where checked, under half of the loss comes from unresolved V genes, and the rest has no known cause. The DNA gave D and trimming, while V, J and clone size come from that table. The sample records about 32,000 clones, around 94% of which are singletons. Approximately 8% of the sample comes from the top ten.

The germline ends are 23 bases apart after V is trimmed by 3 bases and J by 4 bases. The CDR3 numbers 18 residues from cysteine through phenylalanine. The only DNA kept is the CDR3, 54 bases in frame from the first base. Via the germline V gene, CDR1 is KGHSH and CDR2 LQKENI. This clonotype was sampled from a donor aged 5-35 years with latent tuberculosis or without tuberculosis infection. The sequencing input was PBMCs. The chain is assembled from TRBV18 and TRBJ2-3, and the D gene may be TRBD2, 6 bases matching. The CDR3 has the sequence CASSPGQGLIEFSDTQYF. The nucleotide sequence reads as follows: TGTGCCAGCTCACCGGGGCAGGGACTGATCGAGTTCTCAGATACGCAGTATTTT.